These 20 T cell receptor beta chains were sequenced from one sample in a study of T cell repertoires in cytomegalovirus infection. From the reads, TCRdb called clonotypes with MiXCR, one entry per CDR3 protein. The sample consists of approximately 500,000 distinct CDR3 sequences, about a quarter of them appearing once. Sequences were obtained from PBMCs. The receptor set was obtained from a human donor in good health (CMV status not recorded). Some clones in this sample may be carry-over from other donors' samples.

The table lists this clonotype with a few counts. The chain carries TRBV6-4 and TRBJ1-2; 7 bases match TRBD1. Unmatched junction bases numbered 12, after V lost 7 bases and J lost 4 bases. The CDR3 extends over 15 amino acids. CDR1 is MRHNA and CDR2 is SNTAGT in the germline V gene. CDR3 bases: TGTGCCAGCACTCTCAACCCGGGACAGATCTATGGCTACACCTTC. Protein: CASTLNPGQIYGYTF.

With respect to this clonotype: Just one base apart from a much larger clone, this may be a read error. This chain links TRBV7-3 with TRBJ2-7, with D possibly being TRBD2 (6 bases). Germline V gene sequence: CDR1 SGHTA, CDR2 FQGTGA. The CDR3 runs to 14 residues. Trimming pared 5 bases from V and 3 bases from J, leaving 14 bases between. CDR3 residues: CASSPQGLGYEQYF. CDR3 bases: TGTGCCAGCAGCCCCCAGGGACTGGGCTACGAGCAGTACTTC.

In its sample, this clonotype was seen a few times. CDR3: CASSPTSGNHNEQFF. CDR3 in DNA: TGTGCCAGCAGCCCGACTAGCGGGAATCACAATGAGCAGTTCTTC. The chain recombines TRBV5-3 with TRBJ2-1; 11 nucleotides match TRBD2. TRBV5-3 is sorted into the ORF group, with uncertain function. V trimming: 8 bases; J trimming: 5 bases; junction bases outside the gene matches: 9. The CDR3 spans 15 residues.

This clonotype was seen only once. This may arise from a read error, as a much more abundant clone is one base away. This chain connects TRBV19 to TRBJ1-5; no clear D. Germline CDR1 reads LNHDA; CDR2 reads SQIVND (reference sequence). This CDR3 is 13 amino acids long. The CDR3 DNA is TGTGCCAGTAGTATGGGGTTGAATCAGCACCAGCATTTT. Protein sequence: CASSMGLNQHQHF.

This clonotype was found a few times. The chain carries TRBV15 and TRBJ1-5; TRBD1 is a possible D gene (5 bases). Germline V gene sequence: CDR1 LNHNV, CDR2 YYDKDF (reference sequence). Between the trimmed V and J ends, which lost 1 base and 4 bases, there was a span of 11 bases. The CDR3 loop spans 15 amino acids. In DNA, the CDR3 is TGTGCCACCAGCAGAGGAGGACAAGCTAATCAGCCCCAGCATTTT. Translated, it gives CATSRGGQANQPQHF.

Written as DNA, the CDR3 is TGTGCCAGCAGGCCGTCGGGGGCTAACTATGGCTACACCTTC. It translates to CASRPSGANYGYTF. V and J are TRBV28 and TRBJ1-2; perhaps TRBD1 as D (5 bases). V was clipped by 6 bases and J by 0 bases, with 11 bases between them. This CDR3 has 14 amino acids. CDR1 is MDHEN and CDR2 is SYDVKM in the germline V gene.

The table lists this clonotype with a few counts. J is TRBJ2-5 and V is TRBV7-3, with 9 nucleotides matching TRBD2. CDR3 size: 16 residues. V was pared by 1 base and J by 4 bases, with 7 bases of the junction left unmatched. From germline, CDR1 is SGHTA and CDR2 FQGTGA. The CDR3 DNA reads TGTGCCAGCAGCTTAATTAGCGGGAGTGGAGTAGAGACCCAGTACTTC. Translated: CASSLISGSGVETQYF.

This clonotype has just a few counts. Here the CDR3 DNA reads TGTGCCAGCAGGTCTACCAACACTGAAGCTTTCTTT. Translated: CASRSTNTEAFF. This chain connects TRBV28 to TRBJ1-1; the D is unclear. V was cut by 6 bases and J by 2 bases, with 7 bases left in between. The CDR3 loop spans 12 amino acids. CDR1 is MDHEN and CDR2 is SYDVKM in the germline V gene.

This clonotype came up many times. Here the CDR3 DNA reads TGTGCCAGCAGCCGATCGGACAGGGGCTACGAGCAGTACGTC. It is translated as CASSRSDRGYEQYV. The V gene is TRBV7-2, the J gene TRBJ2-7; 9 bases align to TRBD1. Germline assignment: CDR1 SGHTA and CDR2 FQGNSA. The CDR3 runs 14 residues. Losses at the gene ends were 5 bases for V and 3 bases for J; bases not matched to a gene: 5.

The chain couples TRBV20-1 to TRBJ1-5; the D gene is possibly TRBD1 (5 bases). The germline V and J ends were trimmed by 1 base and 5 bases, with 15 bases remaining between them. Germline values: CDR1 DFQATT, CDR2 SNEGSKA (reference sequence). The CDR3 contains 15 residues. CDR3 loop: CSARVRETFDQPQHF. CDR3 nucleotide sequence: TGCAGTGCTAGAGTCAGGGAAACGTTCGATCAGCCCCAGCATTTT.

The chain uses TRBV11-2 and TRBJ2-4; 7 bases line up with TRBD2. Germline V gene lookup returns CDR1 SGHAT and CDR2 FQNNGV. CDR3 length: 17 amino acids. The V and J ends lost 6 bases and 0 bases, in that order; junction bases with no gene match: 11. For the CDR3, the DNA is TGTGCCAGCAGTCCTCTTAGGGCTAGCGGAGCCAAAAACATTCAGTACTTC. Encoded protein: CASSPLRASGAKNIQYF.

This clonotype showed up many times. The chain has TRBV11-2 and TRBJ1-5; weak D call: TRBD1 (5 bases). Germline assignment: CDR1 SGHAT and CDR2 FQNNGV. V gave up 5 bases and J gave up 3 bases, with 20 bases separating them. The CDR3 runs to 17 residues. The CDR3 loop is CASSLKGFMPVNQPQHF. The CDR3 region has the DNA TGTGCCAGCAGCCTCAAGGGGTTTATGCCGGTCAATCAGCCCCAGCATTTT. The full variable domain, completed using reference TRBV11-2 and TRBJ1-5, is EAGVAQSPRYKIIEKRQSVAFWCNPISGHATLYWYQQILGQGPKLLIQFQNNGVVDDSQLPKDRFSAERLKGVDSTLKIQPAKLEDSAVYLCASSLKGFMPVNQPQHFGDGTRLSIL.

This clonotype was detected only a few times. The genes are TRBV7-3 and TRBJ2-3; 12 nucleotides align to TRBD2. CDR1 and CDR2 from the germline V gene are SGHTA and FQGTGA. V gave up 5 bases and J gave up 2 bases; unmatched junction bases: 5. This CDR3 is built from 16 residues. CDR3 residues: CASSIGLAGTTDTQYF. The CDR3 DNA reads TGTGCCAGCAGCATCGGACTAGCGGGGACCACAGATACGCAGTATTTT.

The rearrangement links TRBV19 to TRBJ2-5; D unclear. Germline CDR1 and CDR2: LNHDA and SQIVND (reference sequence). The CDR3 loop spans 14 amino acids. V lost 5 bases to trimming and J lost 5 bases, with 15 bases between them. The CDR3 DNA reads TGTGCCAGTAGTGCCACTCTATTGCACGAGACCCAGTACTTC. Its protein product is CASSATLLHETQYF.

This clonotype was counted ten times or more. The chain links TRBV7-2 to TRBJ2-5; D is ambiguous. The CDR3 has 15 residues. Germline assignment: CDR1 SGHTA and CDR2 FQGNSA. V lost 5 bases and J 2 bases, leaving 15 bases between the germline ends. Here the CDR3 reads CASSPRPPQQETQYF. As DNA, the CDR3 is TGTGCCAGCAGCCCGAGGCCACCACAACAAGAGACCCAGTACTTC. The whole variable domain, filled in from reference TRBV7-2 and TRBJ2-5, reads GAGVSQSPSNKVTEKGKDVELRCDPISGHTALYWYRQSLGQGLEFLIYFQGNSAPDKSGLPSDRFSAERTGGSVSTLTIQRTQQEDSAVYLCASSPRPPQQETQYFGPGTRLLVL.

V usage is TRBV7-2 and J usage is TRBJ2-3; 10 bases map to TRBD2. Germline V CDR1 and CDR2: SGHTA, FQGNSA. Trimming took 3 bases from V and 0 from J; bases not matched to a gene: 3. The CDR3 runs to 16 residues. The CDR3 loop is CASSFRTSGSTDTQYF. CDR3 nucleotide sequence: TGTGCCAGCAGCTTCAGGACTAGCGGTAGCACAGATACGCAGTATTTT. Filled out from reference TRBV7-2 and TRBJ2-3, the complete variable domain reads GAGVSQSPSNKVTEKGKDVELRCDPISGHTALYWYRQSLGQGLEFLIYFQGNSAPDKSGLPSDRFSAERTGGSVSTLTIQRTQQEDSAVYLCASSFRTSGSTDTQYFGPGTRLTVL.

CDR3 sequence reads: CASSLSRGSRTGELFF. DNA for the CDR3: TGTGCCAGCAGCCTAAGCCGGGGGAGCAGGACCGGGGAGCTGTTTTTT. The chain recombines TRBV7-8 with TRBJ2-2; perhaps TRBD2 as D (6 bases). This CDR3 has 16 residues. V was trimmed by 5 bases and J by 5 bases, leaving 18 bases between them. In germline, CDR1 is SGHVS, CDR2 FQNEAQ.

This clonotype was seen a few times. The chain carries TRBV28 and TRBJ2-3, with a possible D match to TRBD1 (6 bases). The CDR3 spans 18 residues. V lost 3 bases, J lost 2 bases, and 21 bases lay in between. The V gene's germline CDR1 is MDHEN and CDR2 SYDVKM. CDR3 region: CASSFRMLDRPDTDTQYF. The CDR3 DNA is TGTGCCAGCAGTTTCCGAATGCTAGACAGGCCAGACACAGATACGCAGTATTTT. Full variable domain (outside the CDR3, taken from reference TRBV28 and TRBJ2-3): DVKVTQSSRYLVKRTGEKVFLECVQDMDHENMFWYRQDPGLGLRLIYFSYDVKMKEKGDIPEGYSVSREKKERFSLILESASTNQTSMYLCASSFRMLDRPDTDTQYFGPGTRLTVL.

The V gene is TRBV20-1, the J gene TRBJ2-1, with 10 bases lining up with TRBD2. Germline lookup yields CDR1 DFQATT and CDR2 SNEGSKA (reference sequence). Losses at the gene ends were 3 bases for V and 4 bases for J; bases not matched to a gene: 6. CDR3 length: 15 amino acids. The CDR3 sequence: CSASLAGAGYNEQFF. In DNA, the CDR3 is TGCAGTGCTAGCCTAGCGGGAGCGGGGTACAATGAGCAGTTCTTC.

The J gene is TRBJ1-3, the V gene TRBV19; D unclear. The CDR3 runs 16 residues. Germline V gene data show CDR1 as LNHDA and CDR2 as SQIVND (reference sequence). The V and J ends lost 7 bases and 4 bases respectively, with 20 bases between them. The CDR3 reads CASNLLTIRGGNTIYF. CDR3 DNA sequence: TGTGCCAGTAATCTGCTGACAATTCGAGGCGGAAACACCATATATTTT.